The text below deals with one T cell receptor beta chain. The target antigen is unknown. The data were taken from a study of persistence of HIV-infected CD4 T cells. Study context: Blood samples, up to about 200 mL, came from multiple time points, except two leukapheresis donors sampled once.

Sequencing used immunoSEQ version 4 in survey mode. Some clones are missing from TCRdb's copy, which holds only in-frame ones; the method was immunoSEQ multiplex PCR. The sample lists roughly 35,000 clones, around 80% occurring once. Cells were stimulated with CMV-infected fibroblast lysates at 10 ug/mL. CD40L-negative CD69-negative CD45RO-high memory CD4+ T cells were sorted as populations depleted of antigen-responding cells. Plasma HIV-1 RNA stayed below 50 copies/mL for at least 4 years. This TCR was sampled from an adult man with HIV who was CMV-seropositive. The input for sequencing was CD4+ T cells sorted from PBMCs after approximately 19-hour stimulation, taken from a patient who received antiretroviral therapy.

The CDR3 coding sequence is TGCGCCAGCAGCCTATCAGGGTCAGGAAACACCATATATTTT. Its protein is CASSLSGSGNTIYF. The rearrangement joins TRBV5-1 to TRBJ1-3, with D possibly being TRBD1 (5 bases). The CDR3 has 14 residues. Germline V gene sequence: CDR1 SGHRS, CDR2 YFSETQ. Trimming stripped 4 bases from V and 4 bases from J, with 12 bases between.